The T cell receptor beta chain described here comes from a study of blood T cell repertoires in COVID-19. Some clones are missing from TCRdb's copy, which holds only in-frame ones; the method was immunoSEQ multiplex PCR. The table shows under 250,000 clones, with 70% to 90% occurring only once. This clone was observed once. CDR1 is MNHNS and CDR2 is SASEGT in the germline V gene. CDR3 length equals 14 residues. V lost 3 bases and J lost 7, with 10 bases in between. This TCR was sampled from a woman aged 35 to 49 with acute or convalescent COVID-19. The sample was peripheral blood. The chain is built from TRBV6-1 and TRBJ1-6; perhaps TRBD1 as D (5 bases). The CDR3: CASSEGGENSPLHF. CDR3 DNA: TGTGCCAGCAGTGAGGGGGGGGAAAATTCACCCCTCCACTTT.